The 2 T cell receptor beta chains reported below all come from one sample, sequenced in a study of blood T cell repertoires in COVID-19. Produced via immunoSEQ multiplex PCR; TCRdb's table is partial and in-frame only. The sample records approximately 250,000 clones, roughly 80% being singletons. Material: PBMCs or T cells enriched from blood (not recorded which). These receptors were collected from a man aged 25-45 years with acute COVID-19.

V is TRBV6-4 and J is TRBJ1-1, with D perhaps TRBD1 (5 bases). The germline V gene has CDR1 MRHNA and CDR2 SNTAGT. V lost 3 bases and J lost 0, with 14 bases in between. The CDR3 consists of 16 residues. In DNA form, the CDR3 reads TGTGCCAGCAGTGAAGAGCCTTGGACAATGAACACTGAAGCTTTCTTT. It yields the protein CASSEEPWTMNTEAFF.

The V and J genes are TRBV18 and TRBJ1-2, with D perhaps TRBD1 (5 bases). Germline assignment: CDR1 KGHSH and CDR2 LQKENI. The CDR3 has 15 residues. V lost 3 bases, J lost 7 bases, and 18 bases lay in between. The CDR3 region has the DNA TGTGCCAGCTCACCTGCCGGGTGGGGGAGGACTGGCTACACCTTC. Protein sequence: CASSPAGWGRTGYTF.